This T cell receptor beta chain was observed in a study of T cell changes during pregnancy in multiple sclerosis. The data were produced by immunoSEQ multiplex PCR, yet TCRdb's version contains in-frame clones alone and is incomplete. This sample has some 54,000 clones; 90% to 95% occur once, and the top ten carry approximately 1.8%. CDR1 MNHEY and CDR2 SVGAGI come from the germline V gene. Trimming pared 5 bases from V and 5 bases from J, leaving 15 bases between. The CDR3 loop spans 14 amino acids. Here the sequenced sample was peripheral blood, taken after pregnancy. The chain has TRBV6-5 and TRBJ1-2, with D perhaps matching TRBD1 (5 bases). The clonotype was recovered from a female donor with multiple sclerosis, enrolled in a pregnancy study. DNA for the CDR3: TGTGCCAGCAGTCCGGCATGGGGCCTTTATGGCTACACCTTC. Residues: CASSPAWGLYGYTF.